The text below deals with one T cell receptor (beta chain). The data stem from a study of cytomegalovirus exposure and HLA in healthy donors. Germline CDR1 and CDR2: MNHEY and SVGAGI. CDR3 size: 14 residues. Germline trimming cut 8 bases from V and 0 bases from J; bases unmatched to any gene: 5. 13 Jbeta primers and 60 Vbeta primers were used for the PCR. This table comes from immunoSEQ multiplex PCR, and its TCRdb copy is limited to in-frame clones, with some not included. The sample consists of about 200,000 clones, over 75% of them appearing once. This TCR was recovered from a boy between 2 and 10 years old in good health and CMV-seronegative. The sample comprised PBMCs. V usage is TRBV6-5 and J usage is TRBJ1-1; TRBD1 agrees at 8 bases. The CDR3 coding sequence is TGTGCCAGCTCCCAGGACAGGGTGAACACTGAAGCTTTCTTT. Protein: CASSQDRVNTEAFF.